The 21 T cell receptor beta chains below were found in one sample sequenced in a study of CD4 T cells in relation to SARS-CoV-2 and coronaviruses (dated by TCRdb to the early 2020s). Receptor amplification or capture employed the immunoSEQ multiplex PCR assay. TCRdb retrieved this table from immuneACCESS and kept in-frame rearrangements only. Not all clones are present; in checked studies, unresolved V genes account for under half, and no reason is known for the remainder. The sample table shows tens of thousands of clones, and roughly 73% are seen once. The top ten clones comprise approximately 20% of the sample. These TCRs' antigens remain unknown. Sequenced sample: memory CD4+ T cells from PBMCs, cultured in vitro. The cell subset or site label of this sample denotes: memory (non-naive) CD4+ T cells. The receptor set was obtained from an adult with COVID-19.

Notes on this clone: At one of its ends the junction is not consistent with the germline gene, which may arise from a read error. J is TRBJ2-7 and V is TRBV7-7; perhaps D is TRBD1 or TRBD2 (5 bases each). The CDR3 totals 15 residues. Germline CDR1 reads SSHAT; CDR2 reads FNYEAQ (reference sequence). This chain's CDR3 is CASSEGPLGVYEQYF. CDR3 nucleotide sequence: TGTGCTAGCAGCGAGGGACCATTGGGGGTGTACGAGCAGTACTTC. Supplemented by reference TRBV7-7 and TRBJ2-7, the full variable domain reads GAGVSQSPRYKVTKRGQDVTLRCDPISSHATLYWYQQALGQGPEFLTYFNYEAQPDKSGLPSDRFSAERPEGSISTLTIQRTEQRDSAMYRCASSEGPLGVYEQYFGPGTRLTVT.

CDR3 region: CASSLWNRRGNEKLFF. The CDR3 coding sequence is TGTGCCAGCAGTTTATGGAACAGGAGGGGAAATGAAAAACTGTTTTTT. The chain links TRBV28 to TRBJ1-4; D possibly corresponds to TRBD1 (5 bases). CDR3 length equals 16 residues. Trimming took 0 bases from V and 5 from J, leaving 13 bases between them. Germline CDR1 MDHEN, CDR2 SYDVKM. Full variable domain (remainder filled in from reference TRBV28 and TRBJ1-4): DVKVTQSSRYLVKRTGEKVFLECVQDMDHENMFWYRQDPGLGLRLIYFSYDVKMKEKGDIPEGYSVSREKKERFSLILESASTNQTSMYLCASSLWNRRGNEKLFFGSGTQLSVL.

The J gene is TRBJ2-4, the V gene TRBV11-2, with 9 bases aligning to TRBD2. Trimming took 6 bases from V and 0 from J; bases not matched to a gene: 9. Germline assignment: CDR1 SGHAT and CDR2 FQNNGV. The CDR3 runs 17 residues. CDR3 sequence reads: CASRGGRGILAKNIQYF. The CDR3 DNA follows: TGTGCCAGCAGAGGCGGGAGGGGGATTTTAGCCAAAAACATTCAGTACTTC. Using reference TRBV11-2 and TRBJ2-4 for the parts outside the CDR3, the full variable domain is EAGVAQSPRYKIIEKRQSVAFWCNPISGHATLYWYQQILGQGPKLLIQFQNNGVVDDSQLPKDRFSAERLKGVDSTLKIQPAKLEDSAVYLCASRGGRGILAKNIQYFGAGTRLSVL.

This clone came up a few times. The chain links TRBV5-1 to TRBJ1-3; 7 bases agree with TRBD1. The CDR3 covers 16 residues. The V gene end was trimmed by 3 bases and the J gene end by 2 bases; junction bases not matched to a gene: 8. CDR1 SGHRS and CDR2 YFSETQ come from the germline V gene. CDR3 sequence (DNA): TGCGCCAGCAGCTCGGACCCCAGGGGGGCTGGAAACACCATATATTTT. It yields the protein CASSSDPRGAGNTIYF.

There are a few counts of this clone. The chain employs TRBV7-2 and TRBJ2-7; possible D gene TRBD1, 6 bases. Trimming took off 5 bases at V and 1 base at J, with 18 bases between the two ends. Germline CDR1 SGHTA, CDR2 FQGNSA. The CDR3 is made up of 16 amino acids. CDR3 sequence: CASSPGTPEGSYEQYF. As DNA, the CDR3 is TGTGCCAGCAGCCCTGGGACACCAGAAGGGTCCTACGAGCAGTACTTC.

In its sample, this clone was seen a few times. The J gene is TRBJ2-3, the V gene TRBV4-1; weak D call: TRBD2 (5 bases). The CDR3 sequence is 12 residues long. The V end was cut by 1 base, the J end by 12 bases, with 11 bases between. The germline gives CDR1 MGHRA, CDR2 YSYEKL. This CDR3 reads CASSQAGILQYF. In DNA form, the CDR3 reads TGCGCCAGCAGCCAAGCCGGGATTTTACAGTATTTT.

This clone was counted only a few times. The chain combines TRBV19 with TRBJ2-2, with 10 bases identical to TRBD1. This CDR3 comprises 17 residues. Germline loops: CDR1 LNHDA, CDR2 SQIVND (reference sequence). V shed 4 bases and J 4 bases; nucleotides not matched to a gene: 9. This CDR3 reads CASSTYQGQGSTGELFF. As DNA, the CDR3 is TGTGCCAGTAGTACATACCAGGGACAGGGGTCCACCGGGGAGCTGTTTTTT.

The chain uses TRBV29-1 and TRBJ1-4; the D gene is possibly TRBD1 (6 bases). The germline gives CDR1 SQVTM, CDR2 ANQGSEA. V lost 4 bases and J 8 bases, leaving 14 bases between the germline ends. The CDR3 runs 13 residues. CDR3 residues: CSVGVYTGEKLFF. The CDR3 DNA reads TGCAGCGTTGGCGTCTACACAGGGGAAAAACTGTTTTTT.

This clone was detected only a few times. This chain links TRBV28 with TRBJ1-3; D gene unclear. The CDR3 length is 13 residues. Germline loops: CDR1 MDHEN, CDR2 SYDVKM. Trimming cost V 5 bases and J 2 bases, with 7 bases left between them. CDR3 nucleotides: TGTGCCAGCAGTCCGAGGGCTGGAAACACCATATATTTT. Protein: CASSPRAGNTIYF.

The chain employs TRBV7-2 and TRBJ2-5; a possible D gene is TRBD2 (6 bases). Germline V gene lookup returns CDR1 SGHTA and CDR2 FQGNSA. With 5 bases removed from V and 5 bases from J, the gap between germline ends came to 15 bases. The CDR3 has 14 amino acids. The CDR3 protein is CASSHVGGWETQYF. CDR3 sequence (DNA): TGTGCCAGCAGCCACGTGGGGGGTTGGGAGACCCAGTACTTC.

The gene calls are TRBV6-2 or TRBV6-3 and TRBJ2-7, with D perhaps matching TRBD1 (5 bases). The CDR3 runs 15 residues. From germline, CDR1 is MNHEY and CDR2 SVGEGT. V shed 0 bases and J shed 5 bases, with 14 bases lying between them. CDR3 sequence reads: CASSYSTAGSNEQYF. In DNA form, the CDR3 reads TGTGCCAGCAGTTACTCCACGGCAGGGTCGAACGAGCAGTACTTC.

The rearrangement links TRBV10-3 to TRBJ2-3; 10 nucleotides agree with TRBD2. Germline values: CDR1 ENHRY, CDR2 SYGVKD. Germline trimming cut 5 bases from V and 1 base from J; bases unmatched to any gene: 6. This CDR3 has 16 amino acids. CDR3 protein: CAISQRLAGGTDTQYF. The CDR3 bases are TGTGCCATCAGTCAACGACTAGCGGGTGGCACAGATACGCAGTATTTT.

The chain couples TRBV6-5 to TRBJ2-7; the match to TRBD1 covers 8 bases. Germline V gene lookup returns CDR1 MNHEY and CDR2 SVGAGI. V was clipped by 6 bases and J by 4 bases; unmatched bases: 11. The CDR3 is 15 amino acids. The CDR3 sequence: CASRQGVWLGYEQYF. As DNA, the CDR3 is TGTGCCAGCAGACAGGGGGTTTGGCTTGGGTACGAGCAGTACTTC.

V and J are TRBV27 and TRBJ2-3; 7 positions match TRBD2. The trim removed 6 bases at V and 2 bases at J, leaving 11 bases unmatched. This CDR3 has 16 amino acids. Germline V lookup: CDR1 MNHEY, CDR2 SMNVEV (reference sequence). This CDR3 is CASRLGLAVDTDTQYF. The CDR3 DNA follows: TGTGCCAGCAGGCTAGGGCTAGCGGTAGACACAGATACGCAGTATTTT.

This clone was seen a handful of times. The chain is built from TRBV4-1 and TRBJ2-7; 7 bases align to TRBD1. V lost 0 bases, J lost 5 bases, and 4 bases stayed unmatched. CDR3 size: 14 residues. The germline V gene encodes CDR1 MGHRA and CDR2 YSYEKL. The CDR3, as DNA: TGCGCCAGCAGCCAAGATCGACAGGGCCACGAGCAGTACTTC. Its translation: CASSQDRQGHEQYF.

This sequence joins TRBV7-9 and TRBJ2-7; D remains ambiguous. CDR1 is SEHNR and CDR2 is FQNEAQ in the germline V gene (reference sequence). This CDR3 comprises 15 residues. With 1 base removed from V and 3 bases from J, the gap between germline ends came to 13 bases. DNA for the CDR3: TGTGCCAGCAGCTTAGGTCAGGACCCCATCTACGAGCAGTACTTC. Its translation: CASSLGQDPIYEQYF.

V usage is TRBV6-5 and J usage is TRBJ2-1; possible D gene TRBD1, 6 bases. The CDR3 consists of 15 residues. Trimming shortened V by 5 bases and J by 4 bases, and 15 bases separated the two germline ends. Germline V gene data show CDR1 as MNHEY and CDR2 as SVGAGI. As DNA, the CDR3 is TGTGCCAGCAGTCTTGACAGGTCGAGATACAATGAGCAGTTCTTC. Encoded protein: CASSLDRSRYNEQFF.

The V gene is TRBV19, the J gene TRBJ2-2, with 8 bases aligning to TRBD2. Germline V gene lookup returns CDR1 LNHDA and CDR2 SQIVND (reference sequence). J lost 3 bases, V lost 10 bases, and 7 bases had no gene match. The CDR3 runs to 14 residues. The CDR3 DNA follows: TGTGCCACCAAAGTAGCGGGGTACACCGGGGAGCTGTTTTTT. It translates to CATKVAGYTGELFF.

The chain uses TRBV2 and TRBJ1-1, with 7 bases aligning to TRBD1. Germline CDR1 SNHLY, CDR2 FYNNEI. J lost 0 bases, V lost 7 bases, and 8 bases had no gene match. The length of the CDR3 is 15 residues. The CDR3: CASTTGTAMNTEAFF. CDR3 sequence (DNA): TGTGCCAGCACTACGGGGACAGCCATGAACACTGAAGCTTTCTTT. Combining the CDR3 with reference TRBV2 and TRBJ1-1 gives the whole variable domain EPEVTQTPSHQVTQMGQEVILRCVPISNHLYFYWYRQILGQKVEFLVSFYNNEISEKSEIFDDQFSVERPDGSNFTLKIRSTKLEDSAMYFCASTTGTAMNTEAFFGQGTRLTVV.

The V gene is TRBV5-1, the J gene TRBJ2-1; TRBD2 matches 10 bases. V gave up 0 bases and J gave up 3 bases; unmatched junction bases: 3. The CDR3 is 16 amino acids. Germline-derived CDR1 and CDR2 are SGHRS and YFSETQ. CDR3 amino acids: CASSLASSGSYNEQFF. CDR3 nucleotides: TGCGCCAGCAGCTTGGCGTCTAGCGGGAGCTACAATGAGCAGTTCTTC.

The rearrangement uses TRBV4-3 and TRBJ2-2, with 13 bases that match TRBD2. The V segment lost 2 bases and the J segment 5 bases; nucleotides outside the gene matches: 5. The CDR3 is 17 amino acids. Looked up from germline, CDR1 is LGHNA and CDR2 is YSLEER. The CDR3 is CASSQTSGRAVTGELFF. The DNA of the CDR3 is TGCGCCAGCAGCCAAACTAGCGGGAGGGCCGTTACCGGGGAGCTGTTTTTT.